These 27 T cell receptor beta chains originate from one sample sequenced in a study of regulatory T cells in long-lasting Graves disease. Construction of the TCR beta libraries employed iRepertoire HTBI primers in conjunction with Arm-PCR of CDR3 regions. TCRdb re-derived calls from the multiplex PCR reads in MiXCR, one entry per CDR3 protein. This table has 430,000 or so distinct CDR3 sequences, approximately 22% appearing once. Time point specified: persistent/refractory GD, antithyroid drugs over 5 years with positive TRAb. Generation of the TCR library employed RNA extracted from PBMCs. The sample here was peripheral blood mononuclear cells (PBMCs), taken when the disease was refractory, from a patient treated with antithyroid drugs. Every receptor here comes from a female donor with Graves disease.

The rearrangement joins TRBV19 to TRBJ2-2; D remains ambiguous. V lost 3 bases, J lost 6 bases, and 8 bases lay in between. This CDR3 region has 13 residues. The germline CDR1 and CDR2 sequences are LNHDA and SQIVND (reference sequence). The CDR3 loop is CASSIESAGELFF. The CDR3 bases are TGTGCCAGTAGTATCGAGTCCGCCGGGGAGCTGTTTTTT.

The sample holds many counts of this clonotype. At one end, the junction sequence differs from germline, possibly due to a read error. CDR3 sequence (DNA): TGTGCCAGCAGCCTAACTAGCGGGACCACCGGGGAGCTGTTTTTT. This codes for CASSLTSGTTGELFF. The V gene is TRBV7-3, the J gene TRBJ2-2; 10 positions agree with TRBD2. The CDR3 is 15 residues long. Germline V gene sequence: CDR1 SGHTA, CDR2 FQGTGA.

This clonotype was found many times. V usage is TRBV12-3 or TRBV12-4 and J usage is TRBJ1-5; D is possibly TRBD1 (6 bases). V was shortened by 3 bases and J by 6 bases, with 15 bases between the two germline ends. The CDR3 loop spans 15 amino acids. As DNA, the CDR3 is TGTGCCAGCAGTTTTCGGAACAGGGAGGGTCAGCCCCAGCATTTT. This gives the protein CASSFRNREGQPQHF.

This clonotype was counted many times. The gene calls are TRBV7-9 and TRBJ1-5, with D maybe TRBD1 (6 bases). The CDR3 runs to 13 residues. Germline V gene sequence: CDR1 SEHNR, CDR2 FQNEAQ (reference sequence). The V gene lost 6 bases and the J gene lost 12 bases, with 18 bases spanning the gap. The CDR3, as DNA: TGTGCCAGCAGTCTGGACAGTTCCCTAGACCAGCATTTT. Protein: CASSLDSSLDQHF. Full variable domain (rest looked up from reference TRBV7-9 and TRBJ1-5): DTGVSQNPRHKITKRGQNVTFRCDPISEHNRLYWYRQTLGQGPEFLTYFQNEAQLEKSRLLSDRFSAERPKGSFSTLEIQRTEQGDSAMYLCASSLDSSLDQHFGDGTRLSIL.

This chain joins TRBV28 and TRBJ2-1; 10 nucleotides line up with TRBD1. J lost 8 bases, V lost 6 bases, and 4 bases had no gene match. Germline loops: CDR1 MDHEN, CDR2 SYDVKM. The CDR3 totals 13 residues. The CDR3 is CASSRDRGDEQFF. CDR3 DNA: TGTGCCAGCAGCCGGGACAGGGGAGATGAGCAGTTCTTC. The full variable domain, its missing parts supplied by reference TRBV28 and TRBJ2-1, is DVKVTQSSRYLVKRTGEKVFLECVQDMDHENMFWYRQDPGLGLRLIYFSYDVKMKEKGDIPEGYSVSREKKERFSLILESASTNQTSMYLCASSRDRGDEQFFGPGTRLTVL.

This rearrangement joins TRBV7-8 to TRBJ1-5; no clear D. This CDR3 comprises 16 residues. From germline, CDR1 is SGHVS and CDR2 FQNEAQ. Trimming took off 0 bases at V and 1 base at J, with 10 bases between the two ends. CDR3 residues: CASSLAVLFSNQPQHF. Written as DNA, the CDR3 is TGTGCCAGCAGCTTAGCGGTACTATTCAGCAATCAGCCCCAGCATTTT.

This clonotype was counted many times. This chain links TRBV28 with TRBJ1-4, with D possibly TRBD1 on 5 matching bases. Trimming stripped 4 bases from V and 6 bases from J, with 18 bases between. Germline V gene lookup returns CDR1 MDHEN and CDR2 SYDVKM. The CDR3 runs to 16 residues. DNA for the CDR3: TGTGCCAGCAGTTCTCCCTTGGAGGGGCAAGATGAAAAACTGTTTTTT. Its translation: CASSSPLEGQDEKLFF.

This CDR3 is CASRPGPEGNQPQHF. The CDR3 DNA follows: TGTGCCAGCAGACCGGGACCCGAAGGCAATCAGCCCCAGCATTTT. This chain uses TRBV6-1 with TRBJ1-5, with a possible D match to TRBD1 (5 bases). The CDR3 extends over 15 amino acids. The V and J ends lost 6 bases and 2 bases respectively, with 14 bases between them. Per the germline V gene, CDR1 is MNHNS and CDR2 is SASEGT.

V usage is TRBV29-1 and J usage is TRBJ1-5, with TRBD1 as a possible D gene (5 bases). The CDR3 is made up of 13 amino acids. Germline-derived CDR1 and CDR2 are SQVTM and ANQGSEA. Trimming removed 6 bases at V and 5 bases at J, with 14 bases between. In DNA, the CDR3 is TGCAGCGTGAAGGGGAGTTTCGATCAGCCCCAGCATTTT. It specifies CSVKGSFDQPQHF. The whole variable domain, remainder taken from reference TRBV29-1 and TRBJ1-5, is SAVISQKPSRDICQRGTSLTIQCQVDSQVTMMFWYRQQPGQSLTLIATANQGSEATYESGFVIDKFPISRPNLTFSTLTVSNMSPEDSSIYLCSVKGSFDQPQHFGDGTRLSIL.

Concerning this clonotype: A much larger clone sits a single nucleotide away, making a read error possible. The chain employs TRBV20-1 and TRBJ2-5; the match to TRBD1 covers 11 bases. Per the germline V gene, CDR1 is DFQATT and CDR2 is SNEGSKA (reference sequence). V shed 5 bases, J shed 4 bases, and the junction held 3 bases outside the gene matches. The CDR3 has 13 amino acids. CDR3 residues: CSAGQGALETQYF. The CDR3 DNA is TGCAGTGCTGGACAGGGGGCTTTAGAGACCCAGTACTTC.

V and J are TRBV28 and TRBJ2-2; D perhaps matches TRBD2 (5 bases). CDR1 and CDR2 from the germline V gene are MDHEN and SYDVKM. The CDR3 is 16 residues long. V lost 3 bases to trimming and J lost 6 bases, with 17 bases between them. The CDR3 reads CASSFWVGAVSGELFF. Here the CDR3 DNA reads TGTGCCAGCAGTTTCTGGGTGGGAGCGGTGTCCGGGGAGCTGTTTTTT.

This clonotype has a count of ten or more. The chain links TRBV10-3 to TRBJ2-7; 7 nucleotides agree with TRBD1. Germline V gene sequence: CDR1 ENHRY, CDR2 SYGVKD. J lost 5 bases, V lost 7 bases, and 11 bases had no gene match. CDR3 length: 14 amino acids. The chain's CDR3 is CAITMGQTLNEQYF. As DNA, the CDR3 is TGTGCCATCACCATGGGACAGACTCTGAACGAGCAGTACTTC.

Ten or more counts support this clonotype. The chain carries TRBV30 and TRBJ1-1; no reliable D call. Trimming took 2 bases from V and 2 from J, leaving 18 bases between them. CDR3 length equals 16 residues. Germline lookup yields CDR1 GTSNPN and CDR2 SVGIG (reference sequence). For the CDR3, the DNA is TGTGCCTGGAGTCGCGGTACAGTCTCATTTAACACTGAAGCTTTCTTT. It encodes CAWSRGTVSFNTEAFF.

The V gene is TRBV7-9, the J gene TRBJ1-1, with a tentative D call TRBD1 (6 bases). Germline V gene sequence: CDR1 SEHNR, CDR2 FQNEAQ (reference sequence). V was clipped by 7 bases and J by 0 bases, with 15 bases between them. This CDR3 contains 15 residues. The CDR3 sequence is CASNAMQGMNTEAFF. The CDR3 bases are TGTGCCAGCAACGCCATGCAGGGGATGAACACTGAAGCTTTCTTT.

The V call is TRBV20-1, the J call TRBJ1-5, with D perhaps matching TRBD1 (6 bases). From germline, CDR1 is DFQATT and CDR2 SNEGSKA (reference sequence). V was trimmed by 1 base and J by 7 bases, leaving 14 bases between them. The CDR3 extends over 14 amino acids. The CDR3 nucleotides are TGCAGTGCTAGAGGCGGGGGCGTGGGCCAGCCCCAGCATTTT. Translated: CSARGGGVGQPQHF.

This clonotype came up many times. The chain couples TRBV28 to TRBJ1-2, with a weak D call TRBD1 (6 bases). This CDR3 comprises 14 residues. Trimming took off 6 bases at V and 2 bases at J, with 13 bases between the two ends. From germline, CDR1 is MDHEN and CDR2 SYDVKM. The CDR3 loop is CASSQGGENYGYTF. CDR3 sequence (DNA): TGTGCCAGCAGCCAAGGGGGGGAGAACTATGGCTACACCTTC.

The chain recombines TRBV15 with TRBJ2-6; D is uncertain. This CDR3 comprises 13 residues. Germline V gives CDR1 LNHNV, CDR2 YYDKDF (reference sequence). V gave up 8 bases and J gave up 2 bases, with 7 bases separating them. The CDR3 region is CATGNAGANVLTF. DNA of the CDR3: TGTGCCACCGGAAACGCTGGGGCCAACGTCCTGACTTTC. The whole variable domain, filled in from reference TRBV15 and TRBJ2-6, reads DAMVIQNPRYQVTQFGKPVTLSCSQTLNHNVMYWYQQKSSQAPKLLFHYYDKDFNNEADTPDNFQSRRPNTSFCFLDIRSPGLGDTAMYLCATGNAGANVLTFGAGSRLTVL.

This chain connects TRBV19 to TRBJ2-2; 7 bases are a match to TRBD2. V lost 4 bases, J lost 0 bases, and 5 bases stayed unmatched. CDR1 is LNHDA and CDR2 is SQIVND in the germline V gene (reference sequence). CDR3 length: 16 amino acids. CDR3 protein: CASSTPGLTNTGELFF. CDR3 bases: TGTGCCAGTAGTACTCCGGGACTAACGAACACCGGGGAGCTGTTTTTT.

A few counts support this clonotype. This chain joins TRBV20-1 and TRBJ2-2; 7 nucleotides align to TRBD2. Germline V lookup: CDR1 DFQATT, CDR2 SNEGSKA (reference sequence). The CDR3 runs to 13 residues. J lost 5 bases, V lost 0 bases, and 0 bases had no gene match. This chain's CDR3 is CSARDGGTGELFF. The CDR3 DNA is TGCAGTGCTAGAGACGGGGGGACCGGGGAGCTGTTTTTT.

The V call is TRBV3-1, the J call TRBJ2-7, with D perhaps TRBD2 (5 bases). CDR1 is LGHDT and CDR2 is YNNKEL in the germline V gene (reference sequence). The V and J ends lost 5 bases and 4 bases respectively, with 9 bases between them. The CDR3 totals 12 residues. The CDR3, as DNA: TGTGCCAGCAGCGGGGAGCAGTACGAGCAGTACTTC. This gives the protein CASSGEQYEQYF.

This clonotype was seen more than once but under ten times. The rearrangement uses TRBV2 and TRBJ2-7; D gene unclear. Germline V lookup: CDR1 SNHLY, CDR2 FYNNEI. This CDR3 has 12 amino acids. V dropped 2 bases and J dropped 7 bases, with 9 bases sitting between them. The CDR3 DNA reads TGTGCCAGCAGTGAAAATAGGAAGGAGCAGTACTTC. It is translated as CASSENRKEQYF.

The CDR3 nucleotides are TGTGCCAGCAGTGTCCGTCAGCCCCAGCATTTT. Translation: CASSVRQPQHF. This rearrangement joins TRBV28 to TRBJ1-5; the D is unclear. Trimming shortened V by 5 bases and J by 6 bases, and 5 bases separated the two germline ends. The CDR3 contains 11 residues. From germline, CDR1 is MDHEN and CDR2 SYDVKM.

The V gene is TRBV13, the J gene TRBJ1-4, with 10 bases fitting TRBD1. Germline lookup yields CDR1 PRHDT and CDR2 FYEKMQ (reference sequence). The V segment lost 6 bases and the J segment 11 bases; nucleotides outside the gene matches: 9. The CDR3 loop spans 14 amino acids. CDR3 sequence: CASRSGTGVDKLFF. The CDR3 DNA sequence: TGTGCCAGCAGATCCGGGACAGGGGTCGATAAACTGTTTTTT.

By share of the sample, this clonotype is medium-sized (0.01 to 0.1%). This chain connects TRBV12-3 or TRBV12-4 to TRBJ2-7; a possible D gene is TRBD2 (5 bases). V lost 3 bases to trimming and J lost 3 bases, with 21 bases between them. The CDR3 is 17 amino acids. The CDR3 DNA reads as TGTGCCAGCAGTTTGGGCAGATCGGTCTACGGAGGCTACGAGCAGTACTTC. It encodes CASSLGRSVYGGYEQYF.

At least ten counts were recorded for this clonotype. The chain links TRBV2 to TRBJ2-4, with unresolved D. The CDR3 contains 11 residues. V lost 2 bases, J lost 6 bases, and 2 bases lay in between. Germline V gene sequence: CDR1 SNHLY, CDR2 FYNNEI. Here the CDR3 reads CASSESNIQYF. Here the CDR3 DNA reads TGTGCCAGCAGTGAATCAAACATTCAGTACTTC.

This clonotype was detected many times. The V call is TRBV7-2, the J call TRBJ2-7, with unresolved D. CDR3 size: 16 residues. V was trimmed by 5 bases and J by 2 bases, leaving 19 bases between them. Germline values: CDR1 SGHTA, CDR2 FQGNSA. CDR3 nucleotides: TGTGCCAGCAGCCCGATGAGCGACAACCCCCCCTACGAGCAGTACTTC. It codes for CASSPMSDNPPYEQYF.

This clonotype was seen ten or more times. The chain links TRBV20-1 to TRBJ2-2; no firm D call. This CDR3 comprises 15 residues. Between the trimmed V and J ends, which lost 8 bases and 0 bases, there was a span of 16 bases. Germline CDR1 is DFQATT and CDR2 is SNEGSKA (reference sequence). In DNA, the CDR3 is TGCAGTAAGAAAAGCCACCTACCGAACACCGGGGAGCTGTTTTTT. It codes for CSKKSHLPNTGELFF.